These 10 T cell receptor beta chains share one sample of origin, sequenced in a study of cytotoxic CD8 clonotypes in ibrutinib-treated CLL. TCRdb keeps only in-frame clones here, not all; method: immunoSEQ multiplex PCR. This table has fewer than 400,000 clones, under 70% appearing once. Source: PBMCs, taken after 36 months of ibrutinib treatment. The receptors derive from a human donor with chronic lymphocytic leukemia.

The chain couples TRBV2 to TRBJ2-5, with 9 bases matching TRBD2. Germline assignment: CDR1 SNHLY and CDR2 FYNNEI. V was clipped by 3 bases and J by 5 bases; unmatched bases: 4. The CDR3 loop spans 14 amino acids. The CDR3, as DNA: TGTGCCAGCAGTGATGCGGGGGGGTTTGAGACCCAGTACTTC. It codes for CASSDAGGFETQYF.

This clone was found a few times. The V call is TRBV20-1, the J call TRBJ2-7; the D is unclear. The CDR3 runs 11 residues. Per germline, CDR1 DFQATT and CDR2 SNEGSKA (reference sequence). Between the trimmed V and J ends, which lost 0 bases and 10 bases, there was a span of 10 bases. CDR3 region: CSARDGPAQYF. CDR3 nucleotide sequence: TGCAGTGCTAGAGATGGGCCGGCTCAGTACTTC.

The gene calls are TRBV7-3 and TRBJ2-3; 8 positions match TRBD2. CDR3 length equals 16 residues. Germline CDR1 is SGHTA and CDR2 is FQGTGA. V dropped 4 bases and J dropped 4; count of bases not matched to a gene: 10. The CDR3, as DNA: TGTGCCAGCAGCTCCCCCAATGGGACTAGACCAGATACGCAGTATTTT. Its translation is CASSSPNGTRPDTQYF. The full variable domain, rest sourced from reference TRBV7-3 and TRBJ2-3, is GAGVSQTPSNKVTEKGKYVELRCDPISGHTALYWYRQSLGQGPEFLIYFQGTGAADDSGLPNDRFFAVRPEGSVSTLKIQRTERGDSAVYLCASSSPNGTRPDTQYFGPGTRLTVL.

This chain joins TRBV10-3 and TRBJ1-4; possible D gene TRBD1, 5 bases. This CDR3 has 15 residues. The germline gives CDR1 ENHRY, CDR2 SYGVKD. The germline V and J ends were trimmed by 6 bases and 0 bases, with 11 bases remaining between them. The CDR3 is CAISPGGATNEKLFF. Written as DNA, the CDR3 is TGTGCCATCAGCCCCGGGGGAGCAACTAATGAAAAACTGTTTTTT.

This chain uses TRBV29-1 with TRBJ1-1; D gene unclear. V lost 7 bases and J lost 1, with 16 bases in between. Germline CDR1 and CDR2: SQVTM and ANQGSEA. This CDR3 region has 14 residues. For the CDR3, the DNA is TGCAGCGCGCAAGGATGGGCGAGGAACACTGAAGCTTTCTTT. As protein: CSAQGWARNTEAFF. Filled out from reference TRBV29-1 and TRBJ1-1, the complete variable domain reads SAVISQKPSRDICQRGTSLTIQCQVDSQVTMMFWYRQQPGQSLTLIATANQGSEATYESGFVIDKFPISRPNLTFSTLTVSNMSPEDSSIYLCSAQGWARNTEAFFGQGTRLTVV.

This clone has just a few counts. V usage is TRBV5-1 and J usage is TRBJ2-3; TRBD1 aligns across 8 bases. Germline V gene data show CDR1 as SGHRS and CDR2 as YFSETQ. Trimming at V came to 3 bases and at J to 3 bases, leaving 3 bases not matched to a gene. This CDR3 has 14 residues. The CDR3 protein is CASSYYRGTDTQYF. The CDR3 DNA reads TGCGCCAGCAGCTACTACAGGGGGACAGATACGCAGTATTTT.

The chain links TRBV5-8 to TRBJ2-1; 11 nucleotides agree with TRBD2. The CDR3 totals 17 residues. Germline V CDR1 and CDR2: SGHTS, YDEGEE. V lost 4 bases and J lost 6; bases outside the gene matches: 12. This CDR3 reads CASSQGTSGPRGNEQFF. CDR3 nucleotides: TGTGCCAGCAGCCAGGGGACTAGCGGACCAAGGGGCAATGAGCAGTTCTTC.

The count of this clone is one. The rearrangement links TRBV5-4 to TRBJ1-5; D might be TRBD1 (6 bases). The CDR3 sequence is 16 residues long. CDR1 SGHNT and CDR2 YYREEE come from the germline V gene (reference sequence). V was clipped by 0 bases and J by 3 bases, with 13 bases between them. DNA for the CDR3: TGTGCCAGCAGCTTGGGAGGGGCAGGGGTCAATCAGCCCCAGCATTTT. This sequence encodes CASSLGGAGVNQPQHF.

This chain links TRBV27 with TRBJ1-2; D unresolved. Between the trimmed V and J ends, which lost 5 bases and 4 bases, there was a span of 11 bases. Germline CDR1 MNHEY, CDR2 SMNVEV (reference sequence). CDR3 length equals 13 residues. CDR3 in DNA: TGTGCCAGCAGTCCCTTAAACAGCTATGGCTACACCTTC. Residues: CASSPLNSYGYTF.

The chain employs TRBV21-1 and TRBJ2-2. TRBV21-1 is annotated as a pseudogene. This CDR3 comprises 14 residues. The CDR3 DNA is TGTGCCAGCAGCCCTCGGTCCCAAAACAGGGAGCTGTTTTTT. Protein sequence: CASSPRSQNRELFF.